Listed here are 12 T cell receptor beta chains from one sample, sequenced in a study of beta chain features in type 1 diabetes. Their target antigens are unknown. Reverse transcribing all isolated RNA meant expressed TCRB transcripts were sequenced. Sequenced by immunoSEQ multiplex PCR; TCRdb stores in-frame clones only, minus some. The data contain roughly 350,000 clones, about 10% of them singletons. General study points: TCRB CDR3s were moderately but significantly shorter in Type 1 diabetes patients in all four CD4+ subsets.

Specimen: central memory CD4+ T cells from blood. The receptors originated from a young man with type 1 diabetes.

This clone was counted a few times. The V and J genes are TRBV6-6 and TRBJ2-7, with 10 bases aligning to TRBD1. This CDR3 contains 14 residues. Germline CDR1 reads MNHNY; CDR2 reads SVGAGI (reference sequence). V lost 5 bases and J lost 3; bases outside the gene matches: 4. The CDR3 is CASSPRTGGYEQYF. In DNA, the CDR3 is TGTGCCAGCAGTCCAAGGACAGGGGGCTACGAGCAGTACTTC.

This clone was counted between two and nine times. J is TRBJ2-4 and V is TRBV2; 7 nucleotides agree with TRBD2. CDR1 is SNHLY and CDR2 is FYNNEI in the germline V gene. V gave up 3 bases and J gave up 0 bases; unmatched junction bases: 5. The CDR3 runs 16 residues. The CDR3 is CASSERAGRAKNIQYF. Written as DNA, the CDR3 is TGTGCCAGCAGTGAGAGAGCGGGACGAGCCAAAAACATTCAGTACTTC.

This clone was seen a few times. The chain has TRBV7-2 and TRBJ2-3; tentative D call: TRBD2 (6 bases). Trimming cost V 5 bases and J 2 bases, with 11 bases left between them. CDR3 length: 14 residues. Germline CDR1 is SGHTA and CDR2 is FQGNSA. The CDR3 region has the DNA TGTGCCAGCAGCGTGGACTACCTCACAGATACGCAGTATTTT. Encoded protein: CASSVDYLTDTQYF.

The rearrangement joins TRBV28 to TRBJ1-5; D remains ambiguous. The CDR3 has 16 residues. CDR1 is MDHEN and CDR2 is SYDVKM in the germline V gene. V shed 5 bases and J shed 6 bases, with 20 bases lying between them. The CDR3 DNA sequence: TGTGCCAGCAGTCAAACGGGAGTCCACGATCGTCAGCCCCAGCATTTT. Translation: CASSQTGVHDRQPQHF.

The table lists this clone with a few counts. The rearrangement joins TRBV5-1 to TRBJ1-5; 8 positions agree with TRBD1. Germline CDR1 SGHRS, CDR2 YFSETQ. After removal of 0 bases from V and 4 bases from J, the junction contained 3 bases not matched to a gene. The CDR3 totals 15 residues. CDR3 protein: CASSLGQGTNQPQHF. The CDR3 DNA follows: TGCGCCAGCAGCTTGGGACAGGGGACGAATCAGCCCCAGCATTTT.

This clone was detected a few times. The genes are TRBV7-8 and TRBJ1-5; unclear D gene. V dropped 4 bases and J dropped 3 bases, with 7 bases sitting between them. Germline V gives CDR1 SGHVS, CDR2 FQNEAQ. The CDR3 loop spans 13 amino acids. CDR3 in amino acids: CASSYRINQPQHF. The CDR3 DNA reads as TGTGCCAGCAGCTATAGGATCAATCAGCCCCAGCATTTT.

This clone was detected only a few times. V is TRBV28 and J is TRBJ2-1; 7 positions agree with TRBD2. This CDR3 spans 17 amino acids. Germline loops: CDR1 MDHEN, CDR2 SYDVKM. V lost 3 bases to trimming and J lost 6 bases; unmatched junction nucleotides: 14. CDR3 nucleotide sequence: TGTGCCAGCAGTTTTTGGGTAACTCGGGGGGAAGGCAATGAGCAGTTCTTC. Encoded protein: CASSFWVTRGEGNEQFF.

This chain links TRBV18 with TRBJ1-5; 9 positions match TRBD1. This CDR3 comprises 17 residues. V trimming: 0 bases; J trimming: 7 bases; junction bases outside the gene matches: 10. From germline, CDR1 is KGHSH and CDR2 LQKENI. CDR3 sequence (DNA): TGTGCCAGCTCACCACCGACAGGGGGTTATATTGGGCAGCCCCAGCATTTT. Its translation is CASSPPTGGYIGQPQHF.

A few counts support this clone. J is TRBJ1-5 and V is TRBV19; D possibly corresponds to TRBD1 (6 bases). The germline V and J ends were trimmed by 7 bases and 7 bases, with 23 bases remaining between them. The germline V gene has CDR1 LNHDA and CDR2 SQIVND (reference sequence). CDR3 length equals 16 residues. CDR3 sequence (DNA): TGTGCCAGTATCAAAGGGGGGGCTGGAAGTGGGCAGCCCCAGCATTTT. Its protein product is CASIKGGAGSGQPQHF.

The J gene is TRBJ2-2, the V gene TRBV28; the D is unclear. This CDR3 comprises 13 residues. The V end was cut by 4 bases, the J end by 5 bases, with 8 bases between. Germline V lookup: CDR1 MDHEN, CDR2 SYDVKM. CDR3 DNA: TGTGCCAGCAGTTACTGGACGACCGGGGAGCTGTTTTTT. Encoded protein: CASSYWTTGELFF.

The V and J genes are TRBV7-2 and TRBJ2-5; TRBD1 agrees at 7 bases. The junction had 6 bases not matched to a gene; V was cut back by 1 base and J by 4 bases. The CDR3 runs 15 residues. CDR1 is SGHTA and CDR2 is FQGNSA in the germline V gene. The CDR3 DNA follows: TGTGCCAGCAGCTTAGTCGGGACAGAAGGAGAGACCCAGTACTTC. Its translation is CASSLVGTEGETQYF.

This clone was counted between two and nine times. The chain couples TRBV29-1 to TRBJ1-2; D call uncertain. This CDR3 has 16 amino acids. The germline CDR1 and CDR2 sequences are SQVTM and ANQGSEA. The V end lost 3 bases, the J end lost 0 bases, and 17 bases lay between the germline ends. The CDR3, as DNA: TGCAGCGTTGATAAGGATGGCCCCCCTTCTAACTATGGCTACACCTTC. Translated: CSVDKDGPPSNYGYTF.